This T cell receptor (beta chain) derives from a study of memory CD4+ T cells and cytomegalovirus serostatus. Study-level information: This sample comes from healthy Belgian adults, about nine CMV seropositive, 24 seronegative. Overall study results and limits: CD4+ memory repertoires contained about 40% of the roughly 150 reported CMV TCRbeta sequences.

Single viable CD3+CD4+CD8-CD45RO+ cells were sorted as the memory CD4+ T cells. Per the study methods: After removing out-of-frame reads, under 2.5 million distinct TCRbeta sequences remained. Libraries were prepared by immunoSEQ multiplex PCR; TCRdb keeps only in-frame clonotypes and omits some of them. That table furnishes V, J and clone size, whereas the DNA furnished D and trimming. The sample records tens of thousands of clones, 75% to 85% being singletons. With regard to this clone: Its specificity is not known.

Germline CDR1 is SGHVS and CDR2 is FQNEAQ. The CDR3 is 15 amino acids. The V end lost 0 bases, the J end lost 4 bases, and 12 bases lay between the germline ends. The sample was memory CD4+ T cells from blood. The clonotype comes from an adult in good health and CMV-seronegative. The V and J genes are TRBV7-8 and TRBJ1-2; possibly TRBD1 for D (6 bases). CDR3 bases: TGTGCCAGCAGCTTAGCGGGGGGCCTCGGCTATGGCTACACCTTC. This encodes CASSLAGGLGYGYTF.